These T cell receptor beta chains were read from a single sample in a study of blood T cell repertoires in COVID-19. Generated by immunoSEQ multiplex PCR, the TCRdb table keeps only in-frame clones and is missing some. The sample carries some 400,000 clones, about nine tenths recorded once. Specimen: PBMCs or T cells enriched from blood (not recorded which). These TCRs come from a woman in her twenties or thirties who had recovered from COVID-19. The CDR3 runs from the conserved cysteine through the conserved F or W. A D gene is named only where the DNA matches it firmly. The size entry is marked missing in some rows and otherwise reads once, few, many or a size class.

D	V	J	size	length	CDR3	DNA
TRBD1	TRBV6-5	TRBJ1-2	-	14	CASRHQGAYYGYTF	TGTGCCAGCCGGCATCAGGGGGCTTACTATGGCTACACCTTC
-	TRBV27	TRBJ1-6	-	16	CASSSAARAYNSPLHF	TGTGCCAGCAGTTCGGCAGCGCGGGCCTATAATTCACCCCTCCACTTT
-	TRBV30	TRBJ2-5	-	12	CAWSAGGETQYF	TGTGCCTGGAGTGCCGGAGGAGAGACCCAGTACTTC
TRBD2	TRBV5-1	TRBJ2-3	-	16	CASSAVPGGITDTQYF	TGCGCCAGCAGCGCGGTCCCGGGGGGGATCACAGATACGCAGTATTTT
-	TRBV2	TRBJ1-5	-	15	CASSPGAPSNQPQHF	TGTGCCAGCAGTCCAGGGGCCCCTAGCAATCAGCCCCAGCATTTT
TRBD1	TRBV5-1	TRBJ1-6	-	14	CASSPVTGISPLHF	TGCGCCAGCAGCCCGGTGACAGGGATCTCACCCCTCCACTTT
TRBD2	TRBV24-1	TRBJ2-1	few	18	CATSGRPGTSGAYNEQFF	TGTGCCACCAGTGGCCGCCCCGGGACTAGCGGGGCCTACAATGAGCAGTTCTTC
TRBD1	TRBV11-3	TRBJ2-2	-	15	CASSLRQGGTGELFF	TGTGCCAGCAGCCTCCGACAGGGCGGGACCGGGGAGCTGTTTTTT
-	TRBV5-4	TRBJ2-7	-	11	CASSLAGEQYF	TGTGCCAGCAGCTTAGCAGGGGAGCAGTACTTC
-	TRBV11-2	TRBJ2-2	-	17	CASSHTPWTANTGELFF	TGTGCCAGCAGCCATACGCCATGGACAGCGAACACCGGGGAGCTGTTTTTT
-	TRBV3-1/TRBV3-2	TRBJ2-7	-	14	CASSARDTAYEQYF	TGTGCCAGCAGCGCCCGGGACACGGCCTACGAGCAGTACTTC
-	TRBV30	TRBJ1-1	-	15	CAWTGIAQQGTEAFF	TGTGCCTGGACCGGAATCGCGCAACAGGGCACTGAAGCTTTCTTT
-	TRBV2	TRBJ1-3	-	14	CASSRGGAGNTIYF	TGTGCCAGCAGTAGGGGGGGGGCTGGAAACACCATATATTTT
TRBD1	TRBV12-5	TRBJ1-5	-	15	CASGGQEYSNQPQHF	TGTGCTAGTGGGGGACAGGAATATAGCAATCAGCCCCAGCATTTT
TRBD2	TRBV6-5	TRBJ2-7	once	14	CASRGLAGVHEQYF	TGTGCCAGCAGGGGGCTAGCGGGAGTACACGAGCAGTACTTC
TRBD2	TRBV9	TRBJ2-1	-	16	CASSEGLAGVGNEQFF	TGTGCCAGCAGCGAGGGACTAGCGGGAGTAGGCAATGAGCAGTTCTTC
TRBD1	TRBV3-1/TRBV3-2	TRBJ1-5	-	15	CASREDRVSNQPQHF	TGTGCCAGCAGGGAAGACAGGGTCAGCAATCAGCCCCAGCATTTT
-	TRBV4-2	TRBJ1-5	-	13	CASSQEGDQPQHF	TGTGCCAGCAGCCAAGAGGGAGATCAGCCCCAGCATTTT
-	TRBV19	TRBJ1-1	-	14	CASTGGGGSTEAFF	TGTGCCAGTACCGGGGGTGGCGGGAGCACTGAAGCTTTCTTT
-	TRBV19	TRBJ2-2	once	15	CASSIEAGRSGELFF	TGTGCCAGTAGTATAGAGGCAGGGCGATCCGGGGAGCTGTTTTTT
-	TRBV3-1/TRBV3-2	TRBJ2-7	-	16	CASSSDIPFVLDEQYF	TGTGCCAGCAGCAGTGATATTCCTTTCGTGTTAGACGAGCAGTACTTC
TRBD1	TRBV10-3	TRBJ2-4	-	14	CAIRGDSAKNIQYF	TGTGCCATCAGGGGGGACAGTGCCAAAAACATTCAGTACTTC
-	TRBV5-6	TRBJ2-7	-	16	CASSPTLGWGTYEQYF	TGTGCCAGCAGCCCCACACTTGGTTGGGGCACCTACGAGCAGTACTTC
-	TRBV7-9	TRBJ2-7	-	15	CASSHKQGTRHEQYF	TGTGCCAGCAGCCACAAACAGGGCACTCGCCACGAGCAGTACTTC
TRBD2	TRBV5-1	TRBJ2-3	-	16	CASSGGTSGGADTQYF	TGCGCCAGCAGCGGCGGAACTAGCGGGGGCGCAGATACGCAGTATTTT
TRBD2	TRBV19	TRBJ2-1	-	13	CASSAGLENEQFF	TGTGCCAGTAGTGCGGGACTAGAAAATGAGCAGTTCTTC
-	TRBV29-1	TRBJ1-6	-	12	CSVIGAGRSLHF	TGCAGCGTTATTGGGGCCGGTAGATCCCTCCACTTT
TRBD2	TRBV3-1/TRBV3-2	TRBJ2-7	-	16	CASSLQTSGNAFEQYF	TGTGCCAGCAGCCTACAAACTAGCGGGAACGCCTTCGAGCAGTACTTC
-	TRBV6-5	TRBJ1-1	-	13	CASSRGGGTEAFF	TGTGCCAGCAGTCGCGGGGGGGGGACTGAAGCTTTCTTT
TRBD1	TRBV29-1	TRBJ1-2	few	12	CSVGQGRDGYTF	TGCAGCGTGGGACAGGGAAGGGATGGCTACACCTTC
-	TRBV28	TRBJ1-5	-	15	CASSDPRVAVQPQHF	TGTGCCAGCAGTGACCCCAGGGTAGCGGTTCAGCCCCAGCATTTT
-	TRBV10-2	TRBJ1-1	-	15	CASRRVRTANTEAFF	TGCGCCAGCAGGAGAGTCCGGACAGCGAACACTGAAGCTTTCTTT
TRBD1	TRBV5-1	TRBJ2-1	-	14	CASSRQGTYNEQFF	TGCGCCAGCAGCCGACAGGGCACCTACAATGAGCAGTTCTTC
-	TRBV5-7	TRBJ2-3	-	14	CASSLGAESDTQYF	TGTGCCAGCAGCTTAGGGGCTGAATCAGATACGCAGTATTTT
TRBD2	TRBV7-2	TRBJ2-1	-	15	CASSPRRLAGNEQFF	TGTGCCAGCAGCCCTAGGCGGCTAGCGGGAAATGAGCAGTTCTTC
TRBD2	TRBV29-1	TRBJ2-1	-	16	CSVVGQWTSSYNEQFF	TGCAGCGTTGTAGGCCAATGGACTAGCAGCTACAATGAGCAGTTCTTC
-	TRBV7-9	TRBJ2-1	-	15	CASSPLLVTGNEQFF	TGTGCCAGCAGCCCGTTGTTGGTGACGGGCAATGAGCAGTTCTTC
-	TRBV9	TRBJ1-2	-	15	CASSYGESSNYGYTF	TGTGCCAGCAGCTACGGGGAGTCCTCGAACTATGGCTACACCTTC
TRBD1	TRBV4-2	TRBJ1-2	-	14	CASSPRQGLYGYTF	TGTGCCAGCAGCCCACGACAGGGACTGTATGGCTACACCTTC
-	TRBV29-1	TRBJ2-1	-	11	CSVGRDNEQFF	TGCAGCGTTGGGAGAGACAATGAGCAGTTCTTC
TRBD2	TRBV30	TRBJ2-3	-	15	CAWSKRTSFTDTQYF	TGTGCCTGGAGTAAACGGACTAGCTTCACAGATACGCAGTATTTT
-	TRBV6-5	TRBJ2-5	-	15	CASSKSKTYQETQYF	TGTGCCAGCAGTAAAAGCAAAACCTACCAAGAGACCCAGTACTTC
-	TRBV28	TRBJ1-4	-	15	CASSLPRTDNEKLFF	TGTGCCAGCAGCTTACCCCGGACAGATAATGAAAAACTGTTTTTT
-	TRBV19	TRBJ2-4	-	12	CATRAWGDIQYF	TGTGCCACCCGGGCCTGGGGGGACATTCAGTACTTC
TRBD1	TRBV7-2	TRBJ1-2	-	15	CASSDGTGTFGGYTF	TGTGCCAGCAGCGATGGGACAGGGACTTTTGGTGGCTACACCTTC
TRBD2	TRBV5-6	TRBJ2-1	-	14	CASTDSGGPNEQFF	TGTGCCAGCACCGATAGCGGGGGCCCCAATGAGCAGTTCTTC
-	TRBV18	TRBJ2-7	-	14	CASSPNAGAYEQYF	TGTGCCAGCTCACCAAACGCAGGCGCCTACGAGCAGTACTTC
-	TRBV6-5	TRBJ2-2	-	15	CASSQTVSNTGELFF	TGTGCCAGCAGCCAGACAGTTTCGAACACCGGGGAGCTGTTTTTT
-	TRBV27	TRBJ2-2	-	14	CASSLFRYAGELFF	TGTGCCAGCAGTTTATTTCGGTACGCCGGGGAGCTGTTTTTT
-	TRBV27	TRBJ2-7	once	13	CASSWDKAYEQYF	TGTGCCAGCAGTTGGGACAAAGCCTACGAGCAGTACTTC
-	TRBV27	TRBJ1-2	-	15	CASSSPGDRVYGYTF	TGTGCCAGCAGCTCACCAGGGGATCGTGTCTATGGCTACACCTTC
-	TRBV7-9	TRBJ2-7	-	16	CASSFLHRQGGNEQYF	TGTGCCAGCAGCTTTCTCCATAGGCAGGGCGGCAACGAGCAGTACTTC
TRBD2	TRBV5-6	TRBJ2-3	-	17	CASSLFLRTSFTDTQYF	TGTGCCAGCAGCTTGTTTCTTCGGACTAGCTTCACAGATACGCAGTATTTT
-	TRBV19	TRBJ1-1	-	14	CASSISWQNTEAFF	TGTGCCAGTAGTATCAGTTGGCAGAACACTGAAGCTTTCTTT
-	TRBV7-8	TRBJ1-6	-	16	CASREARGLYNSPLHF	TGTGCCAGCAGGGAAGCCAGGGGTCTCTATAATTCACCCCTCCACTTT
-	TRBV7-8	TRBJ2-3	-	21	CASSLATWLARITPRADTQYF	TGTGCCAGCAGCTTAGCGACGTGGCTAGCGAGAATCACACCCCGAGCGGATACGCAGTATTTT
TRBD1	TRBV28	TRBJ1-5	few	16	CASSLGIDRVGQPQHF	TGTGCCAGCAGTTTAGGGATAGACAGGGTCGGACAGCCCCAGCATTTT